The clone carrying this T cell receptor (beta chain) was observed a handful of times. The sample's treatment: oral pan-JAK inhibitor, 5-10 mg twice daily. The data originate from a study of CD8+ T cells in alopecia areata. Overall study: At a dose of 5 to 10 mg twice daily, oral tofacitinib was given to treated patients. Tofacitinib ran 6 to 18 months, followed by 6 months off drug.

cDNA prepared by RNA extraction and subsequent reverse transcription served as the template for sequencing. Measured with immunoSEQ multiplex PCR; TCRdb has only the in-frame clones, and not every one. The data contain a few hundred thousand clones, approximately 38% of them singletons. CDR3 length: 17 residues. Germline values: CDR1 SGHNT, CDR2 YYREEE (reference sequence). V was shortened by 4 bases and J by 4 bases, with 20 bases between the two germline ends. The source of this sequence is a human donor with alopecia areata. The chain couples TRBV5-4 to TRBJ1-4; the D gene is possibly TRBD1 (6 bases). Sequenced here: CD4+ T cells sorted from blood, sampled between weeks 30 and 35, from a patient treated with tofacitinib. CDR3 in amino acids: CASSPSSGTSDNEKLFF. DNA of the CDR3: TGTGCCAGCAGCCCATCCTCCGGGACATCAGATAATGAAAAACTGTTTTTT.